Each of the 11 T cell receptor beta chains below was sequenced from the same sample in a study of cytomegalovirus exposure and HLA in healthy donors. PCR involved 60 Vbeta and 13 Jbeta primers. Only in-frame clones appear in the TCRdb table, and some are missing; sequencing was by immunoSEQ multiplex PCR. This sample's table reports 95,000 to 110,000 clones. Sequenced material: PBMCs. The receptor source for this set is a middle-aged man in good health and CMV-seronegative.

DNA for the CDR3: TGTGCCAGCAGCTCCCGCGGGAATAGCAATCAGCCCCAGCATTTT. It specifies CASSSRGNSNQPQHF. V is TRBV5-6 and J is TRBJ1-5; D unclear. The CDR3 sequence is 15 residues long. CDR1 and CDR2 from the germline V gene are SGHDT and YYEEEE. The germline V and J ends were trimmed by 3 bases and 0 bases, with 10 bases remaining between them. The full variable domain, in which reference TRBV5-6 and TRBJ1-5 provide the parts outside the CDR3, is DAGVTQSPTHLIKTRGQQVTLRCSPKSGHDTVSWYQQALGQGPQFIFQYYEEEERQRGNFPDRFSGHQFPNYSSELNVNALLLGDSALYLCASSSRGNSNQPQHFGDGTRLSIL.

The chain recombines TRBV29-1 with TRBJ2-7; possibly TRBD2 for D (6 bases). Germline CDR1 and CDR2: SQVTM and ANQGSEA. Trimming cost V 8 bases and J 2 bases, with 13 bases left between them. This CDR3 spans 12 amino acids. The CDR3 DNA reads as TGCAGCACAAGTTCGGGGGCCTACGAGCAGTACTTC. Its translation is CSTSSGAYEQYF.

The genes are TRBV7-2 and TRBJ2-5, with 11 nucleotides matching TRBD2. Germline CDR1 and CDR2: SGHTA and FQGNSA. The CDR3 extends over 16 amino acids. Unmatched junction bases numbered 5, after V lost 0 bases and J lost 5 bases. The chain's CDR3 is CASSLAASGGSETQYF. CDR3 bases: TGTGCCAGCAGCTTAGCCGCTAGCGGGGGGTCGGAGACCCAGTACTTC.

This chain connects TRBV27 to TRBJ2-7; no clear D. This CDR3 spans 13 amino acids. The V end was cut by 5 bases, the J end by 3 bases, with 11 bases between. Germline V lookup: CDR1 MNHEY, CDR2 SMNVEV (reference sequence). This CDR3 is CASSLTAFYEQYF. CDR3 nucleotide sequence: TGTGCCAGCAGTCTCACAGCCTTCTACGAGCAGTACTTC.

The chain has TRBV30 and TRBJ2-1; maybe TRBD1 (5 bases). CDR1 is GTSNPN, CDR2 SVGIG, per germline (reference sequence). V lost 1 base, J lost 3 bases, and 10 bases lay in between. CDR3 length: 14 amino acids. The CDR3 region has the DNA TGTGCCTGGAGTGGTGGGGCCTTCTACAATGAGCAGTTCTTC. Its translation: CAWSGGAFYNEQFF. Full variable domain (missing parts from reference TRBV30 and TRBJ2-1): SQTIHQWPATLVQPVGSPLSLECTVEGTSNPNLYWYRQAAGRGLQLLFYSVGIGQISSEVPQNLSASRPQDRQFILSSKKLLLSDSGFYLCAWSGGAFYNEQFFGPGTRLTVL.

CDR3 coding DNA: TGTGCCACCCATTTCCCGACAGGGAGCGTTAACTATGGCTACACCTTC. Translation: CATHFPTGSVNYGYTF. The chain couples TRBV28 to TRBJ1-2, with 7 bases matching TRBD1. CDR3 length equals 16 residues. Germline V gives CDR1 MDHEN, CDR2 SYDVKM. V gave up 10 bases and J gave up 1 base; unmatched junction bases: 15.

The V and J genes are TRBV5-1 and TRBJ2-3; D remains unclear. Between the trimmed V and J ends, which lost 4 bases and 5 bases, there was a span of 11 bases. Germline lookup yields CDR1 SGHRS and CDR2 YFSETQ. The CDR3 totals 13 residues. The CDR3 loop is CASSPPTGDTQYF. For the CDR3, the DNA is TGCGCCAGCAGCCCTCCCACTGGAGATACGCAGTATTTT. The whole variable domain, filled in from reference TRBV5-1 and TRBJ2-3, reads KAGVTQTPRYLIKTRGQQVTLSCSPISGHRSVSWYQQTPGQGLQFLFEYFSETQRNKGNFPGRFSGRQFSNSRSEMNVSTLELGDSALYLCASSPPTGDTQYFGPGTRLTVL.

The rearrangement uses TRBV30 and TRBJ2-3; 12 bases line up with TRBD2. CDR1 and CDR2 (germline): GTSNPN, SVGIG (reference sequence). V lost 5 bases and J lost 4; bases outside the gene matches: 4. This CDR3 region has 14 residues. The CDR3 DNA is TGTGCCTGGGGTCTAGCGGGGGGGGCAGATACGCAGTATTTT. Translating gives CAWGLAGGADTQYF.

The rearrangement links TRBV5-1 to TRBJ2-3, with 10 bases matching TRBD2. Per germline, CDR1 SGHRS and CDR2 YFSETQ. V trimming: 4 bases; J trimming: 2 bases; junction bases outside the gene matches: 7. There are 16 residues in the CDR3. The chain's CDR3 is CASSLFTSGNTDTQYF. The DNA of the CDR3 is TGCGCCAGCAGCCTATTTACTAGCGGGAACACAGATACGCAGTATTTT.

The chain uses TRBV19 and TRBJ1-1, with 8 positions matching TRBD1. The CDR3 spans 13 residues. Unmatched junction bases numbered 4, after V lost 5 bases and J lost 5 bases. Germline V gives CDR1 LNHDA, CDR2 SQIVND (reference sequence). CDR3 residues: CASSVQGGTEAFF. For the CDR3, the DNA is TGTGCCAGTAGTGTACAGGGGGGAACTGAAGCTTTCTTT.

This sequence joins TRBV9 and TRBJ2-2; the D is unclear. The CDR3 extends over 15 amino acids. Trimming cost V 2 bases and J 4 bases, with 12 bases left between them. From germline, CDR1 is SGDLS and CDR2 YYNGEE. CDR3 region: CASSVGPTSTGELFF. CDR3 coding DNA: TGTGCCAGCAGCGTGGGCCCCACCAGCACCGGGGAGCTGTTTTTT.